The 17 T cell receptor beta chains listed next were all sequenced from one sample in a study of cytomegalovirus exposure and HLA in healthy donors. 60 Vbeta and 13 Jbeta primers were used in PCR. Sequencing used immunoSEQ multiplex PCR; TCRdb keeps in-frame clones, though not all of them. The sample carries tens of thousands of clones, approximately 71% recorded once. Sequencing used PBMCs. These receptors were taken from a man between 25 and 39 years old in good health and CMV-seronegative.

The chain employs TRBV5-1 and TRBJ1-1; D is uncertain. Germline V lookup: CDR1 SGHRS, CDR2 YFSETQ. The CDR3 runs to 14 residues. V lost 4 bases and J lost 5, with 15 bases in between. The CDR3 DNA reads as TGCGCCAGCAGCGGGCCTGGCAGTGGGACTGAAGCTTTCTTT. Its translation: CASSGPGSGTEAFF.

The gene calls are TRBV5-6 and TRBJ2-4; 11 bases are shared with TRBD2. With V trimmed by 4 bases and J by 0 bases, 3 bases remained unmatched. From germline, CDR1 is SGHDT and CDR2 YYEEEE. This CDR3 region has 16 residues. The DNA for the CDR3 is TGTGCCAGCAGCCTACTAGCGGGGGTAGCCAAAAACATTCAGTACTTC. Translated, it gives CASSLLAGVAKNIQYF.

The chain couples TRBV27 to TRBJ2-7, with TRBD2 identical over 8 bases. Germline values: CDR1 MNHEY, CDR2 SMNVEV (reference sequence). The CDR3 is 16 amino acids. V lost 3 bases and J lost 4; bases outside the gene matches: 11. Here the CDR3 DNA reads TGTGCCAGCAGTTTTTGGTCGGCGGGAGGCCCTTACGAGCAGTACTTC. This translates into CASSFWSAGGPYEQYF.

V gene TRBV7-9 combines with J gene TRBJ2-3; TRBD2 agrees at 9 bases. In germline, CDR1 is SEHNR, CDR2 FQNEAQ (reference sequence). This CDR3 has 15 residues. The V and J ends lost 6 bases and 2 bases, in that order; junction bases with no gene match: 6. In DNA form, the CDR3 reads TGTGCCAGCAGTTCCGGCGGGAGGGCCACAGATACGCAGTATTTT. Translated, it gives CASSSGGRATDTQYF.

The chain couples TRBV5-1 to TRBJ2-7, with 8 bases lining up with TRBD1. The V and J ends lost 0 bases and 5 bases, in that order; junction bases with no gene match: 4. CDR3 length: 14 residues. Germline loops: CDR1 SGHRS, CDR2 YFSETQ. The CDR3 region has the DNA TGCGCCAGCAGCTTGGGGGGACAGGAACACGAGCAGTACTTC. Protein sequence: CASSLGGQEHEQYF.

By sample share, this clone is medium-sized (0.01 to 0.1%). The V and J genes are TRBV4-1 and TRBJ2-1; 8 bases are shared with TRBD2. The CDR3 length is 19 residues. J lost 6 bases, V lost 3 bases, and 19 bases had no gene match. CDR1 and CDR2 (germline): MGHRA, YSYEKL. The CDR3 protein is CASSHPPTRTSLVRNEQFF. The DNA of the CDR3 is TGCGCCAGCAGCCACCCTCCTACGCGGACTAGCCTAGTTCGCAATGAGCAGTTCTTC.

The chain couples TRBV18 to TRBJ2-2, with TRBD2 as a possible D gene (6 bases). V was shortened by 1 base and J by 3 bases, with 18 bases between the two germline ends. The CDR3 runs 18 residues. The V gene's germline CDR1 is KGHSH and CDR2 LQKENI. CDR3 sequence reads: CASSPRPRGRMYTGELFF. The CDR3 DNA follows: TGTGCCAGCTCACCACGTCCTCGGGGGAGAATGTACACCGGGGAGCTGTTTTTT.

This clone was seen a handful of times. The CDR3 region has the DNA TGTGCCAGCAGTAGCTCCAAAAACATTCAGTACTTC. This codes for CASSSSKNIQYF. The V call is TRBV11-2, the J call TRBJ2-4; unclear D gene. V was clipped by 6 bases and J by 2 bases, with 5 bases between them. The length of the CDR3 is 12 residues. Germline V CDR1 and CDR2: SGHAT, FQNNGV.

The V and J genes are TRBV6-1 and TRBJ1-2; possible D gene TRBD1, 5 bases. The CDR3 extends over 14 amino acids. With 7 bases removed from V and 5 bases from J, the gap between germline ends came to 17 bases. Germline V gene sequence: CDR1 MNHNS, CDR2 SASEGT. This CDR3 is CASIGRDGGYGYTF. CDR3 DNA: TGTGCCAGCATCGGGCGGGACGGCGGTTATGGCTACACCTTC.

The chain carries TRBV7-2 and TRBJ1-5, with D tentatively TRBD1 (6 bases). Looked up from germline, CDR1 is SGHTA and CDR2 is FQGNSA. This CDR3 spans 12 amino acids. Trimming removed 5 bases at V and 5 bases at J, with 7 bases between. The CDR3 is CASSQGYQPQHF. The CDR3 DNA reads TGTGCCAGCAGCCAGGGGTATCAGCCCCAGCATTTT.

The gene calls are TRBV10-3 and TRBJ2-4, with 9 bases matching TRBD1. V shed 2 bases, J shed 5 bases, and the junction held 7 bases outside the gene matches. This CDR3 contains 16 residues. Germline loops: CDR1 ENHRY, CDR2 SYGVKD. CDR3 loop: CAISETDRGSQNIQYF. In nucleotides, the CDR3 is TGTGCCATCAGTGAGACGGACAGGGGAAGCCAAAACATTCAGTACTTC.

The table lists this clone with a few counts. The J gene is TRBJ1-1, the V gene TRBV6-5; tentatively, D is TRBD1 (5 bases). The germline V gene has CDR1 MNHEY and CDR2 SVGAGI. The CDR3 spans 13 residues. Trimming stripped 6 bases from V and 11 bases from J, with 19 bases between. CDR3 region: CASSPGLTPGAFF. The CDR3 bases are TGTGCCAGCAGCCCGGGCCTCACTCCAGGGGCTTTCTTT.

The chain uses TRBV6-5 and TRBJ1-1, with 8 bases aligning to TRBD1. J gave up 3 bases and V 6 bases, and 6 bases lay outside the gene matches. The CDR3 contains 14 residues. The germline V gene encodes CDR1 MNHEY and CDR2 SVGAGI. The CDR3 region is CASSRSQGDTEAFF. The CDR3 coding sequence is TGTGCCAGCAGCCGGTCACAGGGGGACACTGAAGCTTTCTTT.

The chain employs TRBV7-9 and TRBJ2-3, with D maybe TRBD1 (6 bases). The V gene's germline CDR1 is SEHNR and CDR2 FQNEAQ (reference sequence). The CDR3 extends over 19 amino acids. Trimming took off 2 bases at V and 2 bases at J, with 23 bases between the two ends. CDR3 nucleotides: TGTGCCAGCAGCTTATCCGAGACAGGACCGTTAGGGATCACAGATACGCAGTATTTT. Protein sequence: CASSLSETGPLGITDTQYF.

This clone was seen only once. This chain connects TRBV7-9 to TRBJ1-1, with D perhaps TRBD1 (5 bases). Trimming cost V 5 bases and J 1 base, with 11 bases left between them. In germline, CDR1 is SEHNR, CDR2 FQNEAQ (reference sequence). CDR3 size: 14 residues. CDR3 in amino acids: CASSAMGGNTEAFF. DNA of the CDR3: TGTGCCAGCAGCGCCATGGGGGGGAACACTGAAGCTTTCTTT.

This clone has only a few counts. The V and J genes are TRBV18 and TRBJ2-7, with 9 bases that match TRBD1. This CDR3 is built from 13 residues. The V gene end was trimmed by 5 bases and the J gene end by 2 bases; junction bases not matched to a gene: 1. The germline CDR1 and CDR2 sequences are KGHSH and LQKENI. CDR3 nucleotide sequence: TGTGCCAGCTCAGGGGACAGGGCCTACGAGCAGTACTTC. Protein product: CASSGDRAYEQYF. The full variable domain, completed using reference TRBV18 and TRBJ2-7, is NAGVMQNPRHLVRRRGQEARLRCSPMKGHSHVYWYRQLPEEGLKFMVYLQKENIIDESGMPKERFSAEFPKEGPSILRIQQVVRGDSAAYFCASSGDRAYEQYFGPGTRLTVT.

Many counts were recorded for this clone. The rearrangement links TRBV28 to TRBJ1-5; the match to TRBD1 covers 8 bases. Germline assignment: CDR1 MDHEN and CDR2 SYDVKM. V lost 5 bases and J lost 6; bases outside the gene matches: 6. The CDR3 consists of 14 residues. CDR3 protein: CASSNTGGSQPQHF. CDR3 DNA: TGTGCCAGCAGTAATACAGGGGGTAGTCAGCCCCAGCATTTT.